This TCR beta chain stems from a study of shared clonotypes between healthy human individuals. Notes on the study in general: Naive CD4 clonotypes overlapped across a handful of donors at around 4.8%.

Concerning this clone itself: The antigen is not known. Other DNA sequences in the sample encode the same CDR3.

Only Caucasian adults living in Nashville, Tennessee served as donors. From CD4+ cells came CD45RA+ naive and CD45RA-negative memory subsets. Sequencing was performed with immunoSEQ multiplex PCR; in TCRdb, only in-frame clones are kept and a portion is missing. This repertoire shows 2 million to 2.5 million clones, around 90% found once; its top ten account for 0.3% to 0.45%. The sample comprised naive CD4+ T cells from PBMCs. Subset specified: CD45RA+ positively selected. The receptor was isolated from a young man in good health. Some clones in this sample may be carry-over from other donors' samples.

In nucleotides, the CDR3 is TGTGCCAGCAGCTTAGAAGGTGCAGATACGCAGTATTTT. Translated, it gives CASSLEGADTQYF. The V and J genes are TRBV11-3 and TRBJ2-3, with D unresolved. The CDR3 length is 13 residues. V shed 0 bases and J shed 4 bases, with 5 bases lying between them. In germline, CDR1 is SGHNT, CDR2 YENEEA.